This passage covers 20 T cell receptor beta chains from one sample sequenced in a study of shared clonotypes between healthy human individuals. Only in-frame clones appear in the TCRdb table, and some are missing; sequencing was by immunoSEQ multiplex PCR. The top ten hold roughly 0.36% of the sample, which has 2 million to 2.5 million clones, approximately 95% seen once. Input material: naive CD4+ T cells from PBMCs. Subset here: CD45RA+ positively selected. Source of these receptors: a man between 18 and 29 years old in good health. Some clones in this sample may be carry-over from other donors' samples.

This chain uses TRBV7-7 with TRBJ2-5, with a possible D match to TRBD2 (6 bases). Germline CDR1 reads SSHAT; CDR2 reads FNYEAQ (reference sequence). Trimming cost V 1 base and J 4 bases, with 13 bases left between them. This CDR3 comprises 15 residues. The CDR3 loop reads CASSLGGDPAETQYF. The CDR3 nucleotides are TGTGCCAGCAGCTTAGGCGGGGATCCCGCAGAGACCCAGTACTTC.

V gene TRBV7-2 combines with J gene TRBJ2-1, with 7 bases identical to TRBD2. The V and J ends lost 5 bases and 4 bases, in that order; junction bases with no gene match: 5. The CDR3 spans 14 residues. The germline gives CDR1 SGHTA, CDR2 FQGNSA. CDR3 DNA: TGTGCCAGCAGCCCTCGGACTAGGTACAATGAGCAGTTCTTC. It codes for CASSPRTRYNEQFF.

The rearrangement joins TRBV30 to TRBJ2-2, with a weak D call TRBD2 (6 bases). CDR3 length equals 15 residues. Germline V gives CDR1 GTSNPN, CDR2 SVGIG (reference sequence). V gave up 3 bases and J gave up 2 bases, with 13 bases separating them. The CDR3 loop is CAWRGGTGNTGELFF. The CDR3 nucleotides read TGTGCCTGGAGGGGCGGGACGGGAAACACCGGGGAGCTGTTTTTT.

A single count supports this clone. The CDR3 region is CAWTGWSSNYGYTF. Written as DNA, the CDR3 is TGTGCCTGGACGGGCTGGAGTTCTAACTATGGCTACACCTTC. The chain uses TRBV30 and TRBJ1-2; D gene uncertain. The CDR3 covers 14 residues. Germline CDR1 GTSNPN, CDR2 SVGIG (reference sequence). V lost 4 bases and J lost 0, with 12 bases in between.

The chain carries TRBV9 and TRBJ2-4, with D uncertain. Looked up from germline, CDR1 is SGDLS and CDR2 is YYNGEE. This CDR3 comprises 15 residues. The ends were cut back, 0 bases at V and 2 bases at J, with 9 bases in the middle. The CDR3 reads CASSVDPSPKNIQYF. The DNA of the CDR3 is TGTGCCAGCAGCGTAGACCCCTCCCCCAAAAACATTCAGTACTTC.

CDR3 residues: CASSEVYRGPEAFF. The CDR3 DNA reads TGTGCCAGCAGTGAAGTCTACAGGGGGCCTGAAGCTTTCTTT. The V call is TRBV6-1, the J call TRBJ1-1; 9 bases are a match to TRBD1. J was trimmed by 6 bases and V by 1 base; bases with no gene match: 3. This CDR3 has 14 residues. The germline CDR1 and CDR2 sequences are MNHNS and SASEGT.

The V call is TRBV7-8, the J call TRBJ1-2; 7 bases agree with TRBD1. Germline V lookup: CDR1 SGHVS, CDR2 FQNEAQ. Trimming removed 5 bases from V and 4 bases from J; junction bases left unmatched: 10. CDR3 length: 15 amino acids. CDR3 bases: TGTGCCAGCAGCCCACAGGGGTCAGGGCTCTATGGCTACACCTTC. Translation: CASSPQGSGLYGYTF.

V is TRBV10-3 and J is TRBJ1-1, with D possibly matching TRBD1 (6 bases). The CDR3 is 13 amino acids. Between the trimmed V and J ends, which lost 11 bases and 0 bases, there was a span of 13 bases. Germline V gene data show CDR1 as ENHRY and CDR2 as SYGVKD. The CDR3 loop reads CALKDSVNTEAFF. DNA of the CDR3: TGTGCCCTCAAGGACAGCGTGAACACTGAAGCTTTCTTT.

The rearrangement uses TRBV2 and TRBJ1-1; 8 bases are a match to TRBD1. The V gene's germline CDR1 is SNHLY and CDR2 FYNNEI. The length of the CDR3 is 14 residues. V lost 3 bases, J lost 4 bases, and 4 bases stayed unmatched. The CDR3 is CASSEGTGRTEAFF. The CDR3 DNA reads TGTGCCAGCAGTGAGGGGACAGGTCGCACTGAAGCTTTCTTT. The full variable domain, rest sourced from reference TRBV2 and TRBJ1-1, is EPEVTQTPSHQVTQMGQEVILRCVPISNHLYFYWYRQILGQKVEFLVSFYNNEISEKSEIFDDQFSVERPDGSNFTLKIRSTKLEDSAMYFCASSEGTGRTEAFFGQGTRLTVV.

The V and J genes are TRBV6-5 and TRBJ1-1; D unresolved. The CDR3 has 15 amino acids. Germline V gives CDR1 MNHEY, CDR2 SVGAGI. Trimming pared 2 bases from V and 4 bases from J, leaving 14 bases between. The CDR3 here is CASSYADKKSTEAFF. As DNA, the CDR3 is TGTGCCAGCAGTTACGCCGACAAAAAGTCCACTGAAGCTTTCTTT.

V and J are TRBV4-1 and TRBJ2-1; tentative D call: TRBD2 (5 bases). V dropped 0 bases and J dropped 4 bases, with 13 bases sitting between them. This CDR3 spans 16 amino acids. CDR1 and CDR2 (germline): MGHRA, YSYEKL. The CDR3 DNA reads TGCGCCAGCAGCCAAGATGAGCTAGCAGATTACAATGAGCAGTTCTTC. Translation: CASSQDELADYNEQFF.

The rearrangement joins TRBV25-1 to TRBJ1-2, with D unresolved. Germline-derived CDR1 and CDR2 are MGHDK and SYGVNS. The CDR3 is made up of 15 amino acids. V dropped 4 bases and J dropped 0 bases, with 12 bases sitting between them. DNA for the CDR3: TGTGCCAGCAGTGGTCAGGAAACAGCTAACTATGGCTACACCTTC. Protein product: CASSGQETANYGYTF.

CDR3 protein: CASSPRTSVKSTDTQYF. DNA of the CDR3: TGTGCCAGCAGCCCGCGGACTAGCGTGAAAAGCACAGATACGCAGTATTTT. This sequence joins TRBV7-3 and TRBJ2-3; 9 bases agree with TRBD2. Germline V gene sequence: CDR1 SGHTA, CDR2 FQGTGA. V was pared by 5 bases and J by 0 bases, with 9 bases of the junction left unmatched. This CDR3 has 17 residues. Combining the CDR3 with reference TRBV7-3 and TRBJ2-3 gives the whole variable domain GAGVSQTPSNKVTEKGKYVELRCDPISGHTALYWYRQSLGQGPEFLIYFQGTGAADDSGLPNDRFFAVRPEGSVSTLKIQRTERGDSAVYLCASSPRTSVKSTDTQYFGPGTRLTVL.

This clone was found once. The rearrangement links TRBV2 to TRBJ2-5; possibly TRBD2 for D (5 bases). CDR3 length: 13 residues. V dropped 8 bases and J dropped 3 bases, with 13 bases sitting between them. Germline V gene lookup returns CDR1 SNHLY and CDR2 FYNNEI. In DNA form, the CDR3 reads TGTGCCAGCCGATCCGGGGAAAAAGAGACCCAGTACTTC. It specifies CASRSGEKETQYF.

Notes on this clone: Other DNA sequences in the same sample also yield this CDR3. This chain links TRBV7-2 with TRBJ2-7; D gene uncertain. The CDR3 totals 12 residues. Germline V lookup: CDR1 SGHTA, CDR2 FQGNSA. Trimming shortened V by 1 base and J by 1 base, and 2 bases separated the two germline ends. CDR3 nucleotides: TGTGCCAGCAGCTTAGTGTCCTACGAGCAGTACTTC. As protein: CASSLVSYEQYF.

This chain links TRBV4-3 with TRBJ2-3, with 7 positions matching TRBD1. This CDR3 has 14 residues. The germline V gene has CDR1 LGHNA and CDR2 YSLEER. V shed 4 bases, J shed 5 bases, and the junction held 6 bases outside the gene matches. CDR3 residues: CASSPGDSQDTQYF. The CDR3 DNA reads as TGCGCCAGCAGCCCTGGGGACAGTCAAGATACGCAGTATTTT.

The J gene is TRBJ2-5, the V gene TRBV5-1, with 10 bases fitting TRBD2. The germline gives CDR1 SGHRS, CDR2 YFSETQ. The CDR3 spans 18 residues. With 2 bases clipped from V and 4 bases from J, the junction kept 14 bases outside the gene matches. The CDR3 is CASSLWRSSGSGSETQYF. For the CDR3, the DNA is TGCGCCAGCAGCTTATGGAGATCTAGCGGGAGTGGTTCAGAGACCCAGTACTTC.

The rearrangement uses TRBV28 and TRBJ1-5; D gene unclear. This CDR3 has 12 amino acids. Germline V gives CDR1 MDHEN, CDR2 SYDVKM. V lost 5 bases to trimming and J lost 6 bases, with 8 bases between them. CDR3 nucleotide sequence: TGTGCCAGCAGTGTGACGGGTCAGCCCCAGCATTTT. Amino acid sequence: CASSVTGQPQHF.

This rearrangement joins TRBV6-5 to TRBJ1-2; maybe TRBD1 (5 bases). Germline CDR1 reads MNHEY; CDR2 reads SVGAGI. This CDR3 has 14 residues. V shed 5 bases and J shed 2 bases, with 12 bases lying between them. CDR3 coding DNA: TGTGCCAGCAGTCGGCAGGGATCCAACTATGGCTACACCTTC. Translated, it gives CASSRQGSNYGYTF.

This clone was recorded only once. The V and J genes are TRBV5-1 and TRBJ2-5; D unclear. V was shortened by 1 base and J by 6 bases, with 13 bases between the two germline ends. CDR1 and CDR2 from the germline V gene are SGHRS and YFSETQ. CDR3 size: 14 residues. CDR3 loop: CASSLFLGPKTQYF. In nucleotides, the CDR3 is TGCGCCAGCAGCTTGTTCCTAGGGCCGAAGACCCAGTACTTC.